The clone carrying this T cell receptor (beta chain) was seen a handful of times. The protocol attached unique molecular identifiers to individual cDNA molecules. A single record per CDR3 protein comes from TCRdb applying MiXCR to the 5' RACE reads. The sample yields 100,000 to 130,000 distinct CDR3 sequences, approximately 10% seen once. CDR3 length: 15 residues. CDR1 and CDR2 (germline): MNHEY, SVGEGT. V was pared by 7 bases and J by 2 bases, with 15 bases between. This sample is part of a study of early T cells in non-severe SARS-CoV-2 infection. Across the whole study: Sequencing was performed on bulk RNA from unsorted whole blood, leaving chains unpaired.

What was sequenced was whole blood. The chain is built from TRBV6-2 or TRBV6-3 and TRBJ2-1; possibly TRBD2 for D (5 bases). This sequence originates from an adult who was a healthcare worker with PCR-confirmed SARS-CoV-2 infection or an uninfected control (not recorded which). In DNA, the CDR3 is TGTGCCAGCACCGTTGGAGGAGCAACCTACAATGAGCAGTTCTTC. Its translation: CASTVGGATYNEQFF.